This T cell receptor (beta chain) emerged from a study of blood T cell repertoires in COVID-19. Study overall: From T cells, B-cell-depleted T cells, or PBMCs came the material, which was cDNA or gDNA.

TCRdb's table, derived via immunoSEQ multiplex PCR, lists solely in-frame clones and lacks some. The table lists around 97,000 clones, 85% to 90% of them singletons. This clone was seen a few times. The TCR originated in a human donor in a cohort sampled during active COVID-19. The sequenced sample consisted of peripheral blood.

CDR3 sequence (DNA): TGTGCCAGCAGTAGGCCGGGACAGGAGTCCTACGAGCAGTACTTC. Amino acids: CASSRPGQESYEQYF. The V and J genes are TRBV3-1 (or the pseudogene TRBV3-2) and TRBJ2-7, with 8 bases identical to TRBD1. Germline V lookup: CDR1 LGHDT, CDR2 YNNKEL (reference sequence). V gave up 6 bases and J gave up 1 base; unmatched junction bases: 8. The CDR3 sequence is 15 residues long.